This TCR beta chain was captured in a study of blood T cell repertoires in COVID-19. For the study at large: Sample material is recorded as cDNA or gDNA derived from T cells, B-cell-depleted T cells, or PBMCs.

The table came from immunoSEQ multiplex PCR; TCRdb's copy has only in-frame clones and leaves some out. The table shows about 670,000 clones, with approximately 90% occurring only once. The receptor comes from a woman between 18 and 30 years old with acute or convalescent COVID-19. Specimen: peripheral blood.

The CDR3: CASKSQGVGYGYTF. DNA for the CDR3: TGTGCCAGCAAGTCACAGGGGGTTGGCTATGGCTACACCTTC. This chain links TRBV6-5 with TRBJ1-2; TRBD1 aligns across 8 bases. With V trimmed by 7 bases and J by 4 bases, 8 bases remained unmatched. Germline loops: CDR1 MNHEY, CDR2 SVGAGI. The CDR3 covers 14 residues.